A single sample gave rise to the 19 T cell receptor beta chains below, sequenced in a study of blood T cell repertoires in COVID-19. Some clones are missing from TCRdb's copy, which holds only in-frame ones; the method was immunoSEQ multiplex PCR. The sample has hundreds of thousands of clones; 70% to 90% are singletons. Sequenced input: peripheral blood. The origin of the receptors is a woman aged 25 to 39 with active or convalescent COVID-19.

In this sample, this clone turned up a few times. The rearrangement joins TRBV6-1 to TRBJ1-2; 7 bases agree with TRBD1. CDR3 size: 15 residues. The V and J ends lost 3 bases and 5 bases, in that order; junction bases with no gene match: 9. Germline V gives CDR1 MNHNS, CDR2 SASEGT. The CDR3 nucleotides read TGTGCCAGCAGTGAGGCTGGAGGGGGCCAATATGGCTACACCTTC. It yields the protein CASSEAGGGQYGYTF.

The rearrangement joins TRBV2 to TRBJ2-2, with D perhaps TRBD1 (5 bases). CDR1 and CDR2 from the germline V gene are SNHLY and FYNNEI. Trimming pared 8 bases from V and 0 bases from J, leaving 13 bases between. The CDR3 is 15 amino acids. The CDR3 coding sequence is TGTGCCAGCGTCCAGGGTCTATCGAACACCGGGGAGCTGTTTTTT. This gives the protein CASVQGLSNTGELFF.

This chain connects TRBV15 to TRBJ1-3, with D uncertain. This CDR3 comprises 17 residues. V lost 5 bases, J lost 0 bases, and 17 bases lay in between. Germline loops: CDR1 LNHNV, CDR2 YYDKDF (reference sequence). CDR3 region: CATSEPTNSGSGNTIYF. The CDR3 DNA is TGTGCCACCAGCGAACCAACCAATTCGGGCTCTGGAAACACCATATATTTT.

V and J are TRBV7-4 and TRBJ1-6, with D possibly being TRBD1 (5 bases). V was cut by 6 bases and J by 14 bases, with 14 bases left in between. Germline lookup yields CDR1 SGHVT and CDR2 SQSDAQ. CDR3 size: 12 residues. CDR3 loop: CASSPGRAALHF. As DNA, the CDR3 is TGTGCCAGCAGTCCGGGCAGGGCCGCCCTCCACTTT. Full variable domain (outside the CDR3, taken from reference TRBV7-4 and TRBJ1-6): GAGVSQSPRYKVAKRGRDVALRCDSISGHVTLYWYRQTLGQGSEVLTYSQSDAQRDKSGRPSGRFSAERPERSVSTLKIQRTEQGDSAVYLCASSPGRAALHFGNGTRLTVT.

This rearrangement joins TRBV6-1 to TRBJ1-2; D possibly corresponds to TRBD1 (5 bases). CDR3 length: 14 amino acids. V was clipped by 0 bases and J by 7 bases, with 12 bases between them. CDR1 is MNHNS, CDR2 SASEGT, per germline. Here the CDR3 reads CASSEATAGRGYTF. In DNA, the CDR3 is TGTGCCAGCAGTGAAGCTACCGCAGGGCGTGGCTACACCTTC.

The CDR3 loop reads CASSLVGFSEAFF. The CDR3 DNA reads as TGCGCCAGCAGCTTGGTCGGTTTTAGTGAAGCTTTCTTT. The V and J genes are TRBV5-1 and TRBJ1-1; no firm D call. V was cut by 0 bases and J by 7 bases, with 10 bases left in between. CDR3 length: 13 amino acids. Per the germline V gene, CDR1 is SGHRS and CDR2 is YFSETQ.

With regard to this clone: Other DNA sequences of this sample code for an identical CDR3. V is TRBV2 and J is TRBJ2-5; D unresolved. This CDR3 is 11 amino acids long. Germline-derived CDR1 and CDR2 are SNHLY and FYNNEI. The germline V and J ends were trimmed by 5 bases and 2 bases, with 3 bases remaining between them. The CDR3 sequence is CASSPQETQYF. The CDR3 coding sequence is TGTGCCAGCAGTCCTCAAGAGACCCAGTACTTC.

The chain joins TRBV5-1 to TRBJ1-6; 9 positions agree with TRBD1. Per germline, CDR1 SGHRS and CDR2 YFSETQ. The CDR3 has 17 amino acids. The J segment lost 10 bases and the V segment lost 0 bases, leaving 11 bases of the junction unmatched. CDR3 DNA sequence: TGCGCCAGCAGCTTGGCCCCGGGACAGGGCTCTATATCACCCCTCCACTTT. Translation: CASSLAPGQGSISPLHF.

The chain joins TRBV5-1 to TRBJ2-3; D is ambiguous. The CDR3 covers 14 residues. CDR1 is SGHRS and CDR2 is YFSETQ in the germline V gene. V was shortened by 1 base and J by 5 bases, with 11 bases between the two germline ends. DNA for the CDR3: TGCGCCAGCAGCTTGTCCAGTGTAAGAGATACGCAGTATTTT. Its protein is CASSLSSVRDTQYF. Complete variable domain (other parts from reference TRBV5-1 and TRBJ2-3): KAGVTQTPRYLIKTRGQQVTLSCSPISGHRSVSWYQQTPGQGLQFLFEYFSETQRNKGNFPGRFSGRQFSNSRSEMNVSTLELGDSALYLCASSLSSVRDTQYFGPGTRLTVL.

The V gene is TRBV10-2, the J gene TRBJ2-7; 9 nucleotides line up with TRBD2. The CDR3 loop spans 15 amino acids. Germline lookup yields CDR1 WSHSY and CDR2 SAAADI. The DNA of the CDR3 is TGCGTTAAGGGCCCCCAAGGTAGCGGGAGATACGAGCAGTACTTC. Translation: CVKGPQGSGRYEQYF.

J is TRBJ1-2 and V is TRBV7-9, with D perhaps matching TRBD1 (5 bases). This CDR3 has 15 residues. Germline loops: CDR1 SEHNR, CDR2 FQNEAQ (reference sequence). V lost 1 base to trimming and J lost 0 bases, with 9 bases between them. The CDR3 loop is CASSLGQTPNYGYTF. CDR3 nucleotides: TGTGCCAGCAGCTTAGGACAGACCCCTAACTATGGCTACACCTTC. Full variable domain (rest looked up from reference TRBV7-9 and TRBJ1-2): DTGVSQNPRHKITKRGQNVTFRCDPISEHNRLYWYRQTLGQGPEFLTYFQNEAQLEKSRLLSDRFSAERPKGSFSTLEIQRTEQGDSAMYLCASSLGQTPNYGYTFGSGTRLTVV.

In its sample, this clone was seen a few times. CDR3 protein: CASSDQAGEGYTF. The CDR3 coding sequence is TGTGCCAGCAGTGACCAGGCAGGGGAGGGCTACACCTTC. The chain carries TRBV6-1 and TRBJ1-2; D is possibly TRBD1 (6 bases). Trimming removed 3 bases at V and 8 bases at J, with 13 bases between. Germline assignment: CDR1 MNHNS and CDR2 SASEGT. The length of the CDR3 is 13 residues.

The chain combines TRBV27 with TRBJ2-7; tentative D call: TRBD2 (5 bases). Trimming cost V 0 bases and J 2 bases, with 5 bases left between them. Germline values: CDR1 MNHEY, CDR2 SMNVEV (reference sequence). The CDR3 sequence is 13 residues long. For the CDR3, the DNA is TGTGCCAGCAGTTTATCGGGAGCCTACGAGCAGTACTTC. It translates to CASSLSGAYEQYF.

This chain uses TRBV6-4 with TRBJ2-1, with 8 bases lining up with TRBD1. The CDR3 runs 16 residues. CDR1 MRHNA and CDR2 SNTAGT come from the germline V gene. The J segment lost 1 base and the V segment lost 6 bases, leaving 8 bases of the junction unmatched. For the CDR3, the DNA is TGTGCCAGCAGGACAGGGGCCGATAGATCCTACAATGAGCAGTTCTTC. Translated, it gives CASRTGADRSYNEQFF.

This clone was found once. V usage is TRBV2 and J usage is TRBJ2-1, with D unclear. The CDR3 is made up of 15 amino acids. Per the germline V gene, CDR1 is SNHLY and CDR2 is FYNNEI. Trimming took 7 bases from V and 0 from J, leaving 13 bases between them. The CDR3 DNA follows: TGTGCCAGCACCACTCTACTGAGCTCCTACAATGAGCAGTTCTTC. Translation gives CASTTLLSSYNEQFF.

The gene calls are TRBV5-1 and TRBJ2-7; D is possibly TRBD1 (6 bases). V was pared by 3 bases and J by 0 bases, with 10 bases between. This CDR3 has 14 residues. The germline gives CDR1 SGHRS, CDR2 YFSETQ. The CDR3 protein is CASSSLGGSYEQYF. CDR3 bases: TGCGCCAGCAGCTCGCTAGGGGGCTCCTACGAGCAGTACTTC. Looking up the rest from reference TRBV5-1 and TRBJ2-7 gives the full variable domain: KAGVTQTPRYLIKTRGQQVTLSCSPISGHRSVSWYQQTPGQGLQFLFEYFSETQRNKGNFPGRFSGRQFSNSRSEMNVSTLELGDSALYLCASSSLGGSYEQYFGPGTRLTVT.

Only a few counts were recorded for this clone. The rearrangement links TRBV19 to TRBJ1-2; the D gene is possibly TRBD1 (5 bases). CDR3 length equals 13 residues. V shed 3 bases and J shed 8 bases, with 13 bases lying between them. Germline CDR1 reads LNHDA; CDR2 reads SQIVND (reference sequence). The CDR3 bases are TGTGCCAGTAGTATGACACAGGCTGGGGGCTACACCTTC. Translating gives CASSMTQAGGYTF.

The V gene is TRBV19, the J gene TRBJ2-2; 11 bases map to TRBD1. V dropped 3 bases and J dropped 4; count of bases not matched to a gene: 7. CDR1 LNHDA and CDR2 SQIVND come from the germline V gene (reference sequence). This CDR3 spans 17 amino acids. Here the CDR3 reads CASSMERDRGVTGELFF. The CDR3 nucleotides are TGTGCCAGTAGTATGGAGAGGGACAGGGGGGTCACCGGGGAGCTGTTTTTT.

As regards this clone: The sample carries other DNA sequences with the same CDR3. The gene calls are TRBV6-5 and TRBJ2-5, with D perhaps matching TRBD2 (6 bases). CDR1 MNHEY and CDR2 SVGAGI come from the germline V gene. V was trimmed by 6 bases and J by 2 bases, leaving 13 bases between them. CDR3 size: 14 residues. The CDR3 region is CASSSPGGQETQYF. CDR3 nucleotides: TGTGCCAGCAGCAGCCCCGGGGGTCAAGAGACCCAGTACTTC.